There are many counts of the clone carrying this T cell receptor beta chain. Its target is unknown. This specimen comes from a study of T cells in Graves' hyperthyroidism and ophthalmopathy. The study enrolled patients aged 18 to 65 with newly diagnosed hyperthyroidism of under 2 months' duration. PBMCs were obtained from 9.5 to 10 ml fresh peripheral blood. Amplified TCR beta CDR3 regions came from RNA transcripts. First-round RT-PCR targeting the TCR CDR3 was performed with the HTBI primer set. Each CDR3 protein is one row after TCRdb ran MiXCR on the multiplex PCR reads. The table includes 450,000 to 650,000 distinct CDR3 sequences, less than 25% detected once. Germline CDR1 and CDR2: SGHNT and YENEEA. J lost 11 bases, V lost 5 bases, and 8 bases had no gene match. The length of the CDR3 is 12 residues. Study findings and constraints: Most thyroid-expanded clonotypes above 0.001 were also found in blood. In simple terms, a model built on 13 V-J features told ophthalmopathy apart from stable hyperthyroidism.

This TCR was sampled from a man aged 18 to 30 with Graves' hyperthyroidism. The chain carries TRBV11-3 and TRBJ1-2, with TRBD1 identical over 7 bases. The sequenced material came from blood. DNA of the CDR3: TGTGCCAGCAGCCTCGGGACAGAACATTACACCTTC. This gives the protein CASSLGTEHYTF.